This T cell receptor (beta chain) was profiled in a study of blood T cell repertoires in COVID-19 (dated by TCRdb to 2018 to 2020). In the study overall: Samples from collaborators originated in the United States, Italy and Spain and spanned both the acute and convalescent phases of COVID-19. The material from the prospective study consisted of cDNA or gDNA derived from T cells, B-cell-depleted T cells, or PBMCs. The samples were drawn from the first 160 participants of the ongoing ImmuneRACE study and from over 950 subjects provided by 6 global collaborators. The repertoires were made available in a free public database intended to serve as a resource for research on the immune response to SARS-CoV-2. Where available, HLA class I and class II types were obtained from metadata supplied by the sample provider rather than from assay-based typing. Deeply sampled blood TCRbeta repertoires from subjects exposed to, actively infected with, or recovered from COVID-19 were included in the dataset. Nearly every sample came with metadata listing a de-identified subject ID, COVID-19 status, age in years and sex. Beyond this particular receptor, the publication reports: Clinical and demographic metadata were provided uncurated, with the amount varying by source and participant.

With regard to this clone: Its specific antigen is unknown. No per-base quality is available; no much larger clone lies one base away.

TCRbeta CDR3 regions were amplified from genomic DNA by means of the immunoSEQ Assay, a bias-controlled multiplex PCR. In the source study's methods: The number of nucleated cells in each sample was estimated from the amplification of reference gene primers within the assay. Sequence reads were collapsed and filtered to measure the absolute abundance of every unique TCRbeta CDR3 rearrangement. Productive Simpson clonality was computed per sample as the square root of Simpson's diversity index over productive rearrangements. TCRdb mirrors the immuneACCESS table, restricted to in-frame sequences. Some clones are absent from its copies; in checked studies, under half trace to an unresolved V gene, and the reason for the others is unknown. V and J calls and clone size come straight from that table; D and trimming were deduced from the DNA. The sample profile shows about 320,000 clones; 89% of them were found once. The ten largest clones capture about 5.2% of the sample.

Its CDR3 holds 13 amino acids, cysteine through phenylalanine. Just CDR3 DNA is preserved here, 39 bases in frame from base 1. Sequences SGHRS (CDR1) and YFSETQ (CDR2) are obtained from the germline V gene. V is reduced by 4 bases and J by 3 bases, leaving a spacing of 9 bases between them. Enrolling through a virtual design, the prospective study's participants ranged in age from roughly 18 to 95 years and lived across 20 to 30 United States geographic areas. In the prospective study, participants were assigned to cohorts based on the clinical history participants reported in a screening survey and a study questionnaire. For ImmuneRACE Cohort 3, a participant was defined as recovered based on two consecutive negative NP/OP PCR tests, clearance by a healthcare professional, or resolution of symptoms. In the prospective study, whole blood, serum and a nasopharyngeal or oropharyngeal swab were collected from each participant by mobile phlebotomists. Participants in the prospective study had the option to provide additional blood draws and questionnaires over a 2-month period. Blood samples from the prospective study were shipped frozen or at room temperature prior to DNA extraction.

This chain joins TRBV5-1 to TRBJ2-3; TRBD1 is a weak D gene call, 6 bases matching. The sequence was obtained from a man aged 55 to 69 who had recovered from COVID-19. Sequenced input: PBMCs or T cells enriched from blood (not recorded which). The CDR3 region has the sequence CASSTGQTDTQYF. The sequenced DNA is TGCGCCAGCAGCACCGGACAGACAGATACGCAGTATTTT.